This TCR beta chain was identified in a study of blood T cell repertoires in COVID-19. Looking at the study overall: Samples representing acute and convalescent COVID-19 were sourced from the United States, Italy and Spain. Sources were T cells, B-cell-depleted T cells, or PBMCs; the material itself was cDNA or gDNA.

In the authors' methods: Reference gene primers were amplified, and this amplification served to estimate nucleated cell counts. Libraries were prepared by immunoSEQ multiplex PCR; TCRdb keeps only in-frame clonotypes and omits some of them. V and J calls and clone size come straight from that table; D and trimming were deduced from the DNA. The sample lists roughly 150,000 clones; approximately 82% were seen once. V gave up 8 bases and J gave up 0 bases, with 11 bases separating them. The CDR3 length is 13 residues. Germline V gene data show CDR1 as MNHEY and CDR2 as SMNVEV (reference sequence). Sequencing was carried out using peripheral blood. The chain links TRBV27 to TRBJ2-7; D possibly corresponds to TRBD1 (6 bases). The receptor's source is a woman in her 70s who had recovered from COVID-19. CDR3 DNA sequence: TGTGCCAGCGCCTGGGGGCCCTCCTACGAGCAGTACTTC. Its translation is CASAWGPSYEQYF.